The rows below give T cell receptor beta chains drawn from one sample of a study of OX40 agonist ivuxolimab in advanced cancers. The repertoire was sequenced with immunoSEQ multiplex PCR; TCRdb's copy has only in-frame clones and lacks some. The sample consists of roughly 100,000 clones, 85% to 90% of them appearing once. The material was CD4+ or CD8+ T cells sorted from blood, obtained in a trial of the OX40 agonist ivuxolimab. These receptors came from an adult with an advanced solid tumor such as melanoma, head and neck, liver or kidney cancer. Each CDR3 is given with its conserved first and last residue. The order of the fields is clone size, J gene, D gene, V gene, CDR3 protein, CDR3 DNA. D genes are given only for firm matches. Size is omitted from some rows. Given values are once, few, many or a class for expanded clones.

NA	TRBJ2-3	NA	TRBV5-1	CASSLMRIGDTQYF	TGCGCCAGCAGCTTGATGAGGATCGGAGATACGCAGTATTTT
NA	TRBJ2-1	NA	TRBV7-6	CASSSKEGRDYNEQFF	TGTGCCAGCAGTTCTAAGGAGGGACGGGACTACAATGAGCAGTTCTTC
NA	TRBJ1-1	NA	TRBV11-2	CASSLNRANTEAFF	TGTGCCAGCAGCTTAAACAGAGCGAACACTGAAGCTTTCTTT
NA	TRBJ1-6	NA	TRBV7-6	CASSLGAVKKSNSPLHF	TGTGCCAGCAGCTTAGGGGCTGTTAAAAAGTCAAATTCACCCCTCCACTTT
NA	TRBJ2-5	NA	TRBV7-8	CASSPRRSQETQYF	TGTGCCAGCAGCCCCCGGCGCAGCCAAGAGACCCAGTACTTC
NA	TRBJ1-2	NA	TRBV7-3	CASSLQENYGYTF	TGTGCCAGCAGCTTACAGGAGAACTATGGCTACACCTTC
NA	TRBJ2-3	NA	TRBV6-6	CASSYSSDTQYF	TGTGCCAGCAGTTACTCAAGCGATACGCAGTATTTT
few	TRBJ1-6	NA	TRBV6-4	CASRRSPLHF	TGTGCCAGCAGGAGGTCACCCCTCCACTTT
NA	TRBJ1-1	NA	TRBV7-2	CASGRGGIRTEAFF	TGTGCCAGCGGTAGAGGGGGAATAAGGACTGAAGCTTTCTTT
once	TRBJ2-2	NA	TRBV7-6	CASQPAGPGELFF	TGTGCCAGCCAACCGGCAGGGCCCGGGGAGCTGTTTTTT
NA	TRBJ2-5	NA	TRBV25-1	CASSEGLGNQETQYF	TGTGCCAGCAGTGAAGGTTTGGGGAACCAAGAGACCCAGTACTTC